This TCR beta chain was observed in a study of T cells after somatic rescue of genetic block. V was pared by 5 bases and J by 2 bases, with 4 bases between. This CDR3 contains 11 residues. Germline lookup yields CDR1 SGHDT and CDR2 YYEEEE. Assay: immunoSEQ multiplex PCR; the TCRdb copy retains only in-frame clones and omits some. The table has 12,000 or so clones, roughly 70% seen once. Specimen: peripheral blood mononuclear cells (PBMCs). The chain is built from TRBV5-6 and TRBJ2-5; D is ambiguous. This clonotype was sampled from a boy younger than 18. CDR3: CASSLQETQYF. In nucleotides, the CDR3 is TGTGCCAGCAGTCTACAAGAGACCCAGTACTTC.